Presented here are 21 T cell receptor beta chains from one specimen sequenced in a study of cytomegalovirus exposure and HLA in healthy donors. Assay used: immunoSEQ multiplex PCR; TCRdb lists only in-frame clones, some missing. The sample carries tens of thousands of clones, approximately 90% recorded once. Sequenced input: PBMCs. All receptors come from a woman under 30 in good health and CMV-seropositive.

This chain joins TRBV10-2 and TRBJ2-1; TRBD2 matches 9 bases. From germline, CDR1 is WSHSY and CDR2 SAAADI. The CDR3 is made up of 15 amino acids. The V gene end was trimmed by 3 bases and the J gene end by 7 bases; junction bases not matched to a gene: 7. CDR3 amino acids: CASSDPAGGLNEQFF. The CDR3 DNA follows: TGCGCCAGCAGTGACCCCGCGGGAGGGCTTAATGAGCAGTTCTTC.

The chain carries TRBV19 and TRBJ2-2, with 8 bases matching TRBD1. Germline V gives CDR1 LNHDA, CDR2 SQIVND (reference sequence). This CDR3 comprises 14 residues. V shed 7 bases, J shed 6 bases, and the junction held 7 bases outside the gene matches. In nucleotides, the CDR3 is TGTGCCAGTAAGAGGGCAGGGGGCGCCGGGGAGCTGTTTTTT. Translated: CASKRAGGAGELFF. Supplemented by reference TRBV19 and TRBJ2-2, the full variable domain reads DGGITQSPKYLFRKEGQNVTLSCEQNLNHDAMYWYRQDPGQGLRLIYYSQIVNDFQKGDIAEGYSVSREKKESFPLTVTSAQKNPTAFYLCASKRAGGAGELFFGEGSRLTVL.

This chain uses TRBV6-6 with TRBJ2-1; a possible D gene is TRBD2 (5 bases). Trimming removed 0 bases at V and 2 bases at J, with 8 bases between. Germline lookup yields CDR1 MNHNY and CDR2 SVGAGI (reference sequence). This CDR3 has 15 amino acids. CDR3 protein: CASSYSEAAYNEQFF. The CDR3 coding sequence is TGTGCCAGCAGTTACTCGGAGGCCGCCTACAATGAGCAGTTCTTC.

The CDR3 spells CASRLVLVHSRRAPGNTIYF. CDR3 bases: TGTGCAAGTCGCTTAGTGCTCGTTCATTCACGGAGGGCACCTGGAAACACCATATATTTT. The V and J genes are TRBV12-2 and TRBJ1-3. TRBV12-2 is given as a pseudogene. The CDR3 is made up of 20 amino acids.

The chain couples TRBV12-5 to TRBJ2-3, with D maybe TRBD1 (6 bases). This CDR3 is built from 15 residues. Between the trimmed V and J ends, which lost 4 bases and 0 bases, there was a span of 11 bases. CDR1 is LGHNT, CDR2 FRNRAP, per germline. The CDR3 protein is CASGSAGASTDTQYF. The CDR3 DNA sequence: TGTGCTAGTGGTTCTGCAGGGGCGAGCACAGATACGCAGTATTTT.

The rearrangement joins TRBV19 to TRBJ2-7; 11 bases agree with TRBD2. Germline lookup yields CDR1 LNHDA and CDR2 SQIVND (reference sequence). The CDR3 loop spans 14 amino acids. The V gene end was trimmed by 7 bases and the J gene end by 0 bases; junction bases not matched to a gene: 2. The CDR3 DNA sequence: TGTGCCAGTACCGGGACTAGCGGCTCCTACGAGCAGTACTTC. Its translation is CASTGTSGSYEQYF.

This sequence joins TRBV7-2 and TRBJ2-7, with 7 bases aligning to TRBD2. CDR1 is SGHTA, CDR2 FQGNSA, per germline. CDR3 length: 12 amino acids. The J segment lost 6 bases and the V segment lost 5 bases, leaving 4 bases of the junction unmatched. CDR3 coding DNA: TGTGCCAGCAGCCAGACTAGCTCCGAGCAGTACTTC. Its translation is CASSQTSSEQYF.

The V gene is TRBV11-2, the J gene TRBJ1-2, with D possibly matching TRBD1 (6 bases). Germline values: CDR1 SGHAT, CDR2 FQNNGV. V gave up 4 bases and J gave up 7 bases, with 25 bases separating them. The CDR3 consists of 17 residues. DNA of the CDR3: TGTGCCAGCAGCTGGGGCTCTCCGGGGGGCAGAGCGATTGGCTACACCTTC. Its protein product is CASSWGSPGGRAIGYTF.

V usage is TRBV5-6 and J usage is TRBJ2-1; TRBD2 might be the D (6 bases). Trimming stripped 0 bases from V and 0 bases from J, with 13 bases between. Germline lookup yields CDR1 SGHDT and CDR2 YYEEEE. There are 17 residues in the CDR3. The CDR3 protein is CASSLGLAVSSYNEQFF. The CDR3 DNA reads TGTGCCAGCAGCTTGGGGTTAGCGGTGAGCTCCTACAATGAGCAGTTCTTC.

This sequence joins TRBV27 and TRBJ2-1; 9 nucleotides line up with TRBD2. This CDR3 has 15 residues. Trimming at V came to 5 bases and at J to 6 bases, leaving 8 bases not matched to a gene. From germline, CDR1 is MNHEY and CDR2 SMNVEV (reference sequence). CDR3 region: CASSQPGLASNEQFF. For the CDR3, the DNA is TGTGCCAGCAGTCAACCGGGACTAGCTTCCAATGAGCAGTTCTTC.

This chain joins TRBV4-2 and TRBJ1-1; TRBD1 agrees at 8 bases. The length of the CDR3 is 15 residues. Germline V gives CDR1 LGHNA, CDR2 YNFKEQ. Germline trimming cut 2 bases from V and 6 bases from J; bases unmatched to any gene: 8. The DNA of the CDR3 is TGTGCCAGCAGCCAATCCAGGACAGGGTGGGCTGAAGCTTTCTTT. Amino acids: CASSQSRTGWAEAFF.

V is TRBV2 and J is TRBJ1-1; 7 bases fit TRBD1. The germline V gene has CDR1 SNHLY and CDR2 FYNNEI. With V trimmed by 8 bases and J by 3 bases, 6 bases remained unmatched. The CDR3 is 13 residues long. CDR3 loop: CASSVRGDTEAFF. DNA for the CDR3: TGTGCCAGCTCCGTCAGGGGGGACACTGAAGCTTTCTTT.

The chain employs TRBV23-1 and TRBJ2-1, with 12 bases matching TRBD1. TRBV23-1 is an open reading frame whose function is uncertain. V trimming: 0 bases; J trimming: 8 bases; junction bases outside the gene matches: 5. CDR3 length equals 16 residues. CDR3 in DNA: TGCGCCAGCAGTCAATCTAAGGGACAGGGGGCCTATGAGCAGTTCTTC. Translating it yields CASSQSKGQGAYEQFF.

The gene calls are TRBV7-6 and TRBJ2-3; 8 bases agree with TRBD2. This CDR3 has 14 amino acids. Germline trimming cut 5 bases from V and 2 bases from J; bases unmatched to any gene: 3. Germline V CDR1 and CDR2: SGHVS, FNYEAQ. DNA for the CDR3: TGTGCCAGCAGCCGGGGGGGGGTCACAGATACGCAGTATTTT. Its protein product is CASSRGGVTDTQYF. The full variable domain, rest sourced from reference TRBV7-6 and TRBJ2-3, is GAGVSQSPRYKVTKRGQDVALRCDPISGHVSLYWYRQALGQGPEFLTYFNYEAQQDKSGLPNDRFSAERPEGSISTLTIQRTEQRDSAMYRCASSRGGVTDTQYFGPGTRLTVL.

The gene calls are TRBV18 and TRBJ1-2; D is undetermined. The CDR3 sequence is 18 residues long. V was clipped by 2 bases and J by 4 bases, with 23 bases between them. The germline CDR1 and CDR2 sequences are KGHSH and LQKENI. CDR3 residues: CASSPNQILGYTSYGYTF. The CDR3 region has the DNA TGTGCCAGCTCACCAAACCAAATTCTCGGGTACACCTCCTATGGCTACACCTTC.

J is TRBJ2-1 and V is TRBV13; tentatively, D is TRBD2 (6 bases). V was clipped by 5 bases and J by 0 bases, with 17 bases between them. CDR3 length: 17 amino acids. Germline V lookup: CDR1 PRHDT, CDR2 FYEKMQ (reference sequence). The CDR3 is CASSSPGRRGSYNEQFF. CDR3 DNA sequence: TGTGCCAGCAGCAGCCCAGGGAGGAGGGGCTCCTACAATGAGCAGTTCTTC.

In DNA, the CDR3 is TGCGCCAGCAGCCAAGTTCTCAGGGGGCGGGTCGACGAGCAGTACTTC. It yields the protein CASSQVLRGRVDEQYF. V and J are TRBV4-3 and TRBJ2-7, with TRBD1 matching 8 bases. The V gene's germline CDR1 is LGHNA and CDR2 YSLEER. V shed 1 base, J shed 5 bases, and the junction held 10 bases outside the gene matches. The CDR3 totals 16 residues.

This clone occurred once. The chain has TRBV2 and TRBJ2-1; 8 bases fit TRBD1. This CDR3 comprises 15 residues. Germline CDR1 is SNHLY and CDR2 is FYNNEI. Trimming removed 4 bases from V and 7 bases from J; junction bases left unmatched: 9. Written as DNA, the CDR3 is TGTGCCAGCAGTGGTGGCCAGGGGGCGAGGAATGAGCAGTTCTTC. This encodes CASSGGQGARNEQFF.

J is TRBJ2-1 and V is TRBV10-3, with TRBD2 matching over 10 bases. Germline lookup yields CDR1 ENHRY and CDR2 SYGVKD. This CDR3 region has 16 residues. V was pared by 2 bases and J by 5 bases, with 6 bases of the junction left unmatched. The CDR3 DNA reads TGTGCCATCAGTGAGCCAGGCCTAGCGGGGGACAATGAGCAGTTCTTC. Protein: CAISEPGLAGDNEQFF.

CDR3 in amino acids: CASSVVPFLGTGANTEAFF. CDR3 nucleotides: TGTGCCAGCAGCGTAGTGCCCTTCCTTGGGACAGGAGCGAACACTGAAGCTTTCTTT. The chain carries TRBV9 and TRBJ1-1; 8 nucleotides agree with TRBD1. The germline V gene encodes CDR1 SGDLS and CDR2 YYNGEE. The CDR3 is 19 amino acids. Trimming took 0 bases from V and 1 from J; bases not matched to a gene: 14.

The chain links TRBV5-8 to TRBJ1-2, with TRBD1 as a possible D gene (5 bases). Trimming took 3 bases from V and 0 from J, leaving 18 bases between them. Germline V gene data show CDR1 as SGHTS and CDR2 as YDEGEE. The CDR3 is 17 amino acids. CDR3 DNA sequence: TGTGCCAGCAGCTACCGGGGGAAAACGGGGTCTAACTATGGCTACACCTTC. This sequence encodes CASSYRGKTGSNYGYTF.